This T cell receptor beta chain was recovered during a study of OX40 agonist ivuxolimab in advanced cancers. Across the study: Treatment of patients was with ivuxolimab, an agonistic anti-OX40 (CD134) antibody. Among those treated, three patients had partial responses, one with hepatocellular carcinoma and two with cutaneous melanoma.

This clone showed up just a few times. Its target is not known. Profiling relied on immunoSEQ multiplex PCR, and the TCRdb table lists in-frame clones only, not all of them. The repertoire holds tens of thousands of clones, around 94% seen once, with 15% to 18% in the top ten. General study results and limits: CD8+ T cells averaged more expanded clones than CD4+. There was clonal expansion of CD4+ and CD8+ blood T cells by week 6 at 0.1 to 3.0 mg/kg.

This CDR3 spans 14 amino acids. CDR1 and CDR2 (germline): LNHDA, SQIVND (reference sequence). Trimming took off 3 bases at V and 5 bases at J, with 14 bases between the two ends. V gene TRBV19 combines with J gene TRBJ2-7; perhaps TRBD1 as D (7 bases). The sequencing here drew on CD4+ or CD8+ T cells sorted from blood, taken in a trial of the OX40 agonist ivuxolimab. The sequence was obtained from an adult with an advanced solid tumor such as melanoma, head and neck, liver or kidney cancer. As DNA, the CDR3 is TGTGCCAGTAGTATGCAGGGGGGTTTGCACGAGCAGTACTTC. Its translation: CASSMQGGLHEQYF. The whole variable domain, filled in from reference TRBV19 and TRBJ2-7, reads DGGITQSPKYLFRKEGQNVTLSCEQNLNHDAMYWYRQDPGQGLRLIYYSQIVNDFQKGDIAEGYSVSREKKESFPLTVTSAQKNPTAFYLCASSMQGGLHEQYFGPGTRLTVT.